This passage covers 16 T cell receptor beta chains from one sample sequenced in a study of cytomegalovirus exposure and HLA in healthy donors. The PCR had 60 Vbeta and 13 Jbeta primers. Some clones are missing from TCRdb's copy, which holds only in-frame ones; the method was immunoSEQ multiplex PCR. The sample has 40,000 to 55,000 clones, approximately 70% seen once. Sequenced: PBMCs. Receptors were obtained from a man between 18 and 35 years old in good health and CMV-seronegative.

This clone appeared once. The V gene is TRBV29-1, the J gene TRBJ2-5; the match to TRBD1 covers 7 bases. The CDR3 runs to 13 residues. The germline CDR1 and CDR2 sequences are SQVTM and ANQGSEA. With V trimmed by 7 bases and J by 5 bases, 10 bases remained unmatched. The CDR3 reads CSGRTGQGETQYF. The CDR3 DNA reads as TGCAGCGGACGGACAGGTCAGGGGGAGACCCAGTACTTC.

This clone was detected once. This chain joins TRBV5-4 and TRBJ2-5, with a possible D match to TRBD2 (7 bases). Trimming shortened V by 4 bases and J by 5 bases, and 21 bases separated the two germline ends. CDR3 length: 16 residues. Germline-derived CDR1 and CDR2 are SGHNT and YYREEE (reference sequence). As DNA, the CDR3 is TGTGCCAGCAGCCCTAGCGGCGGCAGGGGACGGGAGACCCAGTACTTC. Its translation is CASSPSGGRGRETQYF.

V is TRBV2 and J is TRBJ2-3; the match to TRBD2 covers 9 bases. The CDR3 is made up of 17 amino acids. Germline loops: CDR1 SNHLY, CDR2 FYNNEI. Trimming at V came to 6 bases and at J to 0 bases, leaving 10 bases not matched to a gene. CDR3 region: CASRDTSGFTSTDTQYF. The CDR3 nucleotides are TGTGCCAGCAGGGATACTAGCGGGTTTACTAGCACAGATACGCAGTATTTT.

The chain joins TRBV21-1 to TRBJ1-6; TRBD1 is the table's D call and was not checked against the DNA. TRBV21-1 is recorded as a pseudogene. This CDR3 comprises 17 residues. The CDR3 reads CASSKLDGQIPNSPLHF. In DNA form, the CDR3 reads TGTGCCAGCAGCAAATTAGATGGACAAATACCTAATTCACCCCTCCACTTT.

The chain employs TRBV30 and TRBJ1-1; tentative D call: TRBD1 (6 bases). Trimming left V 5 bases short and J 6 bases short, with 19 bases between. Germline-derived CDR1 and CDR2 are GTSNPN and SVGIG (reference sequence). The CDR3 covers 14 residues. CDR3 sequence reads: CAWGLGTGIPEAFF. The CDR3, as DNA: TGTGCCTGGGGGTTGGGAACAGGGATACCTGAAGCTTTCTTT.

The chain carries TRBV6-1 and TRBJ2-7; D is possibly TRBD1 (6 bases). Deletions cut 6 bases from V and 3 bases from J, with 15 bases between. This CDR3 contains 14 residues. Looked up from germline, CDR1 is MNHNS and CDR2 is SASEGT. The CDR3 is CASRNTGNLYEQYF. CDR3 nucleotides: TGTGCCAGCAGGAACACAGGGAACCTCTACGAGCAGTACTTC.

The chain recombines TRBV4-1 with TRBJ2-3; 10 bases map to TRBD2. V gave up 4 bases and J gave up 2 bases; unmatched junction bases: 9. The CDR3 runs to 17 residues. Per germline, CDR1 MGHRA and CDR2 YSYEKL. The CDR3 DNA sequence: TGCGCCAGCAGCCGCACAACTAGCGGGATTTCCACAGATACGCAGTATTTT. It yields the protein CASSRTTSGISTDTQYF.

This clone was detected a few times. The rearrangement joins TRBV29-1 to TRBJ2-1; a weak D match, TRBD1 (6 bases). Per the germline V gene, CDR1 is SQVTM and CDR2 is ANQGSEA. The CDR3 extends over 10 amino acids. V lost 7 bases and J 10 bases, leaving 11 bases between the germline ends. CDR3 sequence: CSASRGEQFF. The CDR3, as DNA: TGCAGCGCCTCTAGGGGGGAGCAGTTCTTC.

Regarding this clone: Germline is not matched at one junction end, which may reflect a read error. The chain employs TRBV5-6 and TRBJ2-7; D gene uncertain. The CDR3 sequence is 14 residues long. CDR1 SGHDT and CDR2 YYEEEE come from the germline V gene. DNA for the CDR3: TGTGCCAGCAGCTTGACAACTCGCGGTACCGAGAAGTACTTC. It codes for CASSLTTRGTEKYF.

In this sample, this clone turned up a few times. The chain is built from TRBV28 and TRBJ2-6; D unclear. Germline V gene sequence: CDR1 MDHEN, CDR2 SYDVKM. V lost 5 bases to trimming and J lost 0 bases, with 8 bases between them. This CDR3 contains 15 residues. The CDR3 spells CASSTPHSGANVLTF. In DNA form, the CDR3 reads TGTGCCAGCAGTACCCCACACTCTGGGGCCAACGTCCTGACTTTC.

The rearrangement links TRBV7-9 to TRBJ1-1; D call uncertain. The germline gives CDR1 SEHNR, CDR2 FQNEAQ (reference sequence). V dropped 1 base and J dropped 0 bases, with 9 bases sitting between them. CDR3 size: 15 residues. The CDR3 DNA follows: TGTGCCAGCAGCTTAGTCCGGGTTATGAACACTGAAGCTTTCTTT. Protein sequence: CASSLVRVMNTEAFF.

The V call is TRBV25-1, the J call TRBJ1-2, with D possibly TRBD1 on 6 matching bases. Germline loops: CDR1 MGHDK, CDR2 SYGVNS. Trimming removed 4 bases at V and 5 bases at J, with 11 bases between. The CDR3 is 13 amino acids. The CDR3 region is CASSATGLYGYTF. The CDR3 bases are TGTGCCAGCAGTGCCACAGGGCTTTATGGCTACACCTTC.

CDR3 in amino acids: CASSLLAGASSYEQYF. CDR3 nucleotides: TGTGCCAGCAGCCTGTTAGCGGGAGCCTCATCCTACGAGCAGTACTTC. The genes are TRBV7-9 and TRBJ2-7; 9 nucleotides line up with TRBD2. J gave up 1 base and V 5 bases, and 9 bases lay outside the gene matches. The CDR3 length is 16 residues. Germline CDR1 SEHNR, CDR2 FQNEAQ (reference sequence). Looking up the rest from reference TRBV7-9 and TRBJ2-7 gives the full variable domain: DTGVSQNPRHKITKRGQNVTFRCDPISEHNRLYWYRQTLGQGPEFLTYFQNEAQLEKSRLLSDRFSAERPKGSFSTLEIQRTEQGDSAMYLCASSLLAGASSYEQYFGPGTRLTVT.

The chain carries TRBV10-2 and TRBJ2-7, with D perhaps matching TRBD2 (6 bases). Trimming shortened V by 4 bases and J by 6 bases, and 13 bases separated the two germline ends. CDR1 and CDR2 from the germline V gene are WSHSY and SAAADI. The CDR3 length is 13 residues. The CDR3 bases are TGCGCCAGCAGTGCGGACTACCTTGGCGAGCAGTACTTC. The encoded protein is CASSADYLGEQYF.

This clone came up once. V is TRBV4-1 and J is TRBJ2-1, with 10 bases lining up with TRBD2. The V gene end was trimmed by 6 bases and the J gene end by 8 bases; junction bases not matched to a gene: 10. Germline CDR1 reads MGHRA; CDR2 reads YSYEKL. The CDR3 runs 15 residues. CDR3 loop: CASSRSGRAVYEQFF. The CDR3 region has the DNA TGCGCCAGCAGTCGAAGCGGGAGGGCCGTCTATGAGCAGTTCTTC.

The chain is built from TRBV11-2 and TRBJ2-7, with D possibly TRBD2 on 7 matching bases. V shed 5 bases and J shed 5 bases, with 16 bases lying between them. CDR3 length: 14 residues. Germline values: CDR1 SGHAT, CDR2 FQNNGV. CDR3 amino acids: CASSPPTGGNEQYF. The CDR3 coding sequence is TGTGCCAGCAGCCCTCCAACGGGGGGCAACGAGCAGTACTTC.